A single sample is the source of the 16 T cell receptor beta chains below, sequenced in a study of cytomegalovirus exposure and HLA in healthy donors (dated 2017 in TCRdb). Receptor amplification or capture employed the immunoSEQ multiplex PCR assay. A mixture of 60 forward primers for TCR Vbeta segments and 13 reverse primers for TCR Jbeta segments was used in the multiplex PCR. TCRdb re-hosts the immuneACCESS table, in-frame sequences only. Its copies lack some clones; in the studies checked, an unresolved V gene accounts for under half of them, and the cause for the rest is not known. Present in this sample are roughly 240,000 clones, about 80% of which were seen just once. The top ten clones comprise 5% to 6% of the sample. Sequencing used PBMCs. The receptors here all came from a woman in her thirties or forties in good health and CMV-seropositive.

This chain connects TRBV6-6 to TRBJ2-5; possibly TRBD1 for D (5 bases). Germline V CDR1 and CDR2: MNHNY, SVGAGI (reference sequence). V lost 2 bases to trimming and J lost 4 bases, with 11 bases between them. CDR3 length: 14 residues. In DNA form, the CDR3 reads TGTGCCAGCAGTTACGCGACAGAGATAGAGACCCAGTACTTC. Its protein product is CASSYATEIETQYF.

This clone appeared a single time. The chain links TRBV19 to TRBJ1-2; TRBD1 might be the D (6 bases). There are 15 residues in the CDR3. Trimming removed 4 bases from V and 1 base from J, with 13 bases in between. Germline V gene sequence: CDR1 LNHDA, CDR2 SQIVND (reference sequence). DNA for the CDR3: TGTGCCAGTAGTAACCGACAGGATTATAACTATGGCTACACCTTC. Translating it yields CASSNRQDYNYGYTF.

The V gene is TRBV5-1, the J gene TRBJ1-6; no clear D. This CDR3 spans 16 amino acids. Germline V gives CDR1 SGHRS, CDR2 YFSETQ. V was trimmed by 0 bases and J by 0 bases, leaving 7 bases between them. CDR3 loop: CASSLDGPSYNSPLHF. The CDR3 bases are TGCGCCAGCAGCTTGGATGGCCCCTCCTATAATTCACCCCTCCACTTT.

This clone was detected only once. V gene TRBV7-2 combines with J gene TRBJ2-5, with 10 bases that match TRBD2. Germline V gives CDR1 SGHTA, CDR2 FQGNSA. V shed 5 bases and J 1 base; nucleotides not matched to a gene: 7. The CDR3 is made up of 16 amino acids. This chain's CDR3 is CASSLQLAGIQETQYF. In DNA, the CDR3 is TGTGCCAGCAGCCTCCAACTAGCGGGGATCCAAGAGACCCAGTACTTC.

V gene TRBV27 combines with J gene TRBJ2-3; D possibly corresponds to TRBD1 (6 bases). This CDR3 comprises 14 residues. Between the trimmed V and J ends, which lost 6 bases and 1 base, there was a span of 11 bases. CDR1 and CDR2 from the germline V gene are MNHEY and SMNVEV (reference sequence). DNA for the CDR3: TGTGCCAGCAGCGGACAGAGGGGCACAGATACGCAGTATTTT. It yields the protein CASSGQRGTDTQYF.

The chain carries TRBV5-8 and TRBJ1-4; TRBD1 aligns across 7 bases. The V gene end was trimmed by 2 bases and the J gene end by 4 bases; junction bases not matched to a gene: 14. The CDR3 covers 18 residues. Germline V gene lookup returns CDR1 SGHTS and CDR2 YDEGEE. The chain's CDR3 is CASSFVYITGAFNEKLFF. CDR3 DNA sequence: TGTGCCAGCAGCTTCGTTTATATAACAGGGGCCTTTAATGAAAAACTGTTTTTT.

The chain employs TRBV4-1 and TRBJ1-2; D may be TRBD1 (5 bases). Germline CDR1 is MGHRA and CDR2 is YSYEKL. V lost 1 base and J 6 bases, leaving 12 bases between the germline ends. The CDR3 is 14 amino acids. In nucleotides, the CDR3 is TGCGCCAGCAGCCAAGGCCGGGGGGGGAATGGCTACACCTTC. This translates into CASSQGRGGNGYTF.

This clone turned up a few times. The chain carries TRBV5-4 and TRBJ1-2; 12 bases map to TRBD1. The CDR3 totals 17 residues. The V gene end was trimmed by 0 bases and the J gene end by 2 bases; junction bases not matched to a gene: 5. Per the germline V gene, CDR1 is SGHNT and CDR2 is YYREEE (reference sequence). CDR3 loop: CASSLDPGTGGNYGYTF. The CDR3 DNA follows: TGTGCCAGCAGCTTGGACCCTGGGACAGGGGGCAACTATGGCTACACCTTC.

The V call is TRBV11-1, the J call TRBJ2-7, with D hard to call. CDR1 and CDR2 from the germline V gene are SGHAT and FQDESV (reference sequence). Trimming pared 0 bases from V and 6 bases from J, leaving 12 bases between. This CDR3 is built from 14 residues. CDR3 in DNA: TGTGCCAGCAGCTTAGCGAGGTTGGGTGGCGAGCAGTACTTC. Encoded protein: CASSLARLGGEQYF.

V is TRBV19 and J is TRBJ2-1; 7 positions agree with TRBD2. Looked up from germline, CDR1 is LNHDA and CDR2 is SQIVND (reference sequence). Trimming removed 2 bases from V and 8 bases from J; junction bases left unmatched: 9. The CDR3 loop spans 15 amino acids. The CDR3 region is CASSIKAGFRDEQFF. In nucleotides, the CDR3 is TGTGCCAGTAGTATAAAAGCGGGGTTCAGGGATGAGCAGTTCTTC.

The table lists this clone with a count of one. The V and J genes are TRBV6-1 and TRBJ1-1; TRBD1 matches at 8 bases. The CDR3 has 15 residues. V lost 6 bases and J lost 3; bases outside the gene matches: 9. From germline, CDR1 is MNHNS and CDR2 SASEGT. This chain's CDR3 is CASSEVPQGDTEAFF. DNA for the CDR3: TGTGCCAGCAGCGAGGTGCCACAGGGGGACACTGAAGCTTTCTTT.

This sequence joins TRBV4-1 and TRBJ1-4; weak D call: TRBD1 (5 bases). This CDR3 comprises 13 residues. With 10 bases removed from V and 2 bases from J, the gap between germline ends came to 11 bases. CDR1 and CDR2 (germline): MGHRA, YSYEKL. CDR3 nucleotides: TGCGCCACACGGGGGGAGACTAATGAAAAACTGTTTTTT. Protein sequence: CATRGETNEKLFF.

This chain uses TRBV9 with TRBJ2-3; TRBD1 agrees at 11 bases. J gave up 0 bases and V 4 bases, and 13 bases lay outside the gene matches. Per germline, CDR1 SGDLS and CDR2 YYNGEE. The CDR3 is made up of 19 amino acids. CDR3 nucleotide sequence: TGTGCCAGCAGCCCTCACCGGGACAGGGGGACCGCTAGCACAGATACGCAGTATTTT. Its translation is CASSPHRDRGTASTDTQYF.

The V call is TRBV5-4, the J call TRBJ2-7, with a weak D call TRBD1 (6 bases). The ends were cut back, 3 bases at V and 6 bases at J, with 16 bases in the middle. The CDR3 runs 14 residues. Germline CDR1 reads SGHNT; CDR2 reads YYREEE (reference sequence). The CDR3, as DNA: TGTGCCAGCAGCTCGCCAACACAGGGTTCCGAGCAGTACTTC. This translates into CASSSPTQGSEQYF.

The DNA for the CDR3 is TGTGCCAGCAGCTTATTCGTCCTAAGCACAGATACGCAGTATTTT. Residues: CASSLFVLSTDTQYF. J is TRBJ2-3 and V is TRBV7-2; D uncertain. V dropped 2 bases and J dropped 0 bases, with 9 bases sitting between them. The CDR3 consists of 15 residues. Germline V CDR1 and CDR2: SGHTA, FQGNSA.

The chain is built from TRBV21-1 and TRBJ2-7; the table's D gene call, TRBD2, was not cross checked with the DNA. TRBV21-1 is a pseudogene segment. The CDR3 is 15 residues long. CDR3 residues: CASSIRTSGTEKQYF. The CDR3 nucleotides read TGTGCCAGCAGCATACGGACTAGCGGGACCGAAAAGCAGTACTTC.